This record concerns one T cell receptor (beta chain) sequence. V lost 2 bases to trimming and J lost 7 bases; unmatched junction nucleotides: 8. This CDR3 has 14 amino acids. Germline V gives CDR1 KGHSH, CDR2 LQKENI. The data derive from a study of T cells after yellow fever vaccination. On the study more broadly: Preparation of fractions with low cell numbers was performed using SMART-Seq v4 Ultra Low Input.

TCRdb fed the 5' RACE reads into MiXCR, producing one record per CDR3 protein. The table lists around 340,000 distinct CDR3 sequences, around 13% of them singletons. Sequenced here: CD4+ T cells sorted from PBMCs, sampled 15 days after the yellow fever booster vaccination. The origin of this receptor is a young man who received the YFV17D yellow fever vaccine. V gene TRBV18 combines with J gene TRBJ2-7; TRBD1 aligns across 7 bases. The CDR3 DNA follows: TGTGCCAGCTCACCAAACAGGGGCTCGGGTGAGCAGTACGTC. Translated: CASSPNRGSGEQYV.